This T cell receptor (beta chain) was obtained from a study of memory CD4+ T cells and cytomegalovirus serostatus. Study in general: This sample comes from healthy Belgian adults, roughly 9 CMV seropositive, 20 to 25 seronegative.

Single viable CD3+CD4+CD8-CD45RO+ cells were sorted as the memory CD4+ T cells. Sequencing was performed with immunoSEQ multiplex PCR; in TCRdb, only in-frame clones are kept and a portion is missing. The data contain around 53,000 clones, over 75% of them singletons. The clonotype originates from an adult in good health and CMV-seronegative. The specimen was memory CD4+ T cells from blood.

The CDR3 spells CASSFVSEDGGGYTF. CDR3 nucleotides: TGTGCCAGCAGCTTTGTTTCTGAAGACGGGGGGGGCTACACCTTC. The V and J genes are TRBV5-6 and TRBJ1-2, with D perhaps matching TRBD1 (5 bases). This CDR3 is 15 amino acids long. V was shortened by 2 bases and J by 8 bases, with 19 bases between the two germline ends. Germline V gene data show CDR1 as SGHDT and CDR2 as YYEEEE.